A single sample gave rise to the 9 T cell receptor beta chains below, sequenced in a study of ipilimumab plus nivolumab after autologous stem cell transplantation. The method was immunoSEQ multiplex PCR; TCRdb's version includes in-frame clones alone and lacks a portion of them. The data contain 15,000 or so clones, over 75% of them seen just once; the ten biggest clones take up approximately 20%. The specimen was PBMCs, collected in a trial of ipilimumab plus nivolumab as post-transplant consolidation. The receptors here all came from a male donor with diffuse large B-cell lymphoma.

The gene calls are TRBV10-3 and TRBJ2-7; TRBD2 matches at 9 bases. V was pared by 10 bases and J by 2 bases, with 6 bases of the junction left unmatched. The CDR3 sequence is 13 residues long. Germline V gene data show CDR1 as ENHRY and CDR2 as SYGVKD. The CDR3 DNA is TGTGCCACCATAGCGGGGGCCGCCTACGAGCAGTACTTC. Translated, it gives CATIAGAAYEQYF.

This clone has more than one count but fewer than ten. The chain employs TRBV7-6 and TRBJ2-2, with unresolved D. This CDR3 has 16 residues. The germline CDR1 and CDR2 sequences are SGHVS and FNYEAQ. With 2 bases removed from V and 3 bases from J, the gap between germline ends came to 13 bases. The CDR3 bases are TGTGCCAGCAGCTTATACTTCCCCCCAGACACCGGGGAGCTGTTTTTT. Its translation is CASSLYFPPDTGELFF.

The DNA of the CDR3 is TGTGCCACCAGCAGAGATTGGGAGGGCGGGGAGCTGTTTTTT. It is translated as CATSRDWEGGELFF. The chain combines TRBV15 with TRBJ2-2, with 7 bases matching TRBD2. The germline V gene encodes CDR1 LNHNV and CDR2 YYDKDF (reference sequence). The length of the CDR3 is 14 residues. The V gene end was trimmed by 0 bases and the J gene end by 7 bases; junction bases not matched to a gene: 2.

This chain links TRBV11-1 with TRBJ2-3; D perhaps matches TRBD2 (5 bases). This CDR3 region has 14 residues. Germline loops: CDR1 SGHAT, CDR2 FQDESV (reference sequence). Trimming stripped 0 bases from V and 4 bases from J, with 8 bases between. The CDR3 reads CASSLAASSDTQYF. The CDR3, as DNA: TGTGCCAGCAGCTTAGCGGCTAGCTCAGATACGCAGTATTTT. The whole variable domain, filled in from reference TRBV11-1 and TRBJ2-3, reads EAEVAQSPRYKITEKSQAVAFWCDPISGHATLYWYRQILGQGPELLVQFQDESVVDDSQLPKDRFSAERLKGVDSTLKIQPAELGDSAMYLCASSLAASSDTQYFGPGTRLTVL.

With regard to this clone: One end of the junction is discordant with germline, which a read error may explain. The chain joins TRBV19 to TRBJ2-7; the D call may be TRBD1 or TRBD2 (6 bases each). In germline, CDR1 is LNHDA, CDR2 SQIVND (reference sequence). This CDR3 is built from 12 residues. The CDR3 region is CASSISGGPLFF. The CDR3 coding sequence is TGTGCCAGTAGTATAAGTGGGGGGCCACTCTTCTTC.

The chain carries TRBV30 and TRBJ1-3, with no clear D. The CDR3 covers 15 residues. Germline V lookup: CDR1 GTSNPN, CDR2 SVGIG (reference sequence). Trimming pared 2 bases from V and 4 bases from J, leaving 15 bases between. CDR3 region: CAWSPLAGFGNTIYF. CDR3 nucleotides: TGTGCCTGGAGTCCACTGGCGGGCTTCGGAAACACCATATATTTT.

This clone came up once. The CDR3 region has the DNA TGCAGCGCCGCGGTCATTAACACTGAAGCTTTCTTT. Translating it yields CSAAVINTEAFF. The rearrangement uses TRBV29-1 and TRBJ1-1; D is unresolved. Trimming took 7 bases from V and 2 from J, leaving 11 bases between them. The CDR3 length is 12 residues. Germline V lookup: CDR1 SQVTM, CDR2 ANQGSEA.

This clone was seen more than once but under ten times. The same CDR3 also results from other DNA sequences found in this sample. The CDR3 is CASITGNQETQYF. In DNA form, the CDR3 reads TGTGCCAGCATCACAGGGAACCAAGAGACCCAGTACTTC. The J gene is TRBJ2-5, the V gene TRBV6-4; a weak D match, TRBD1 (6 bases). Trimming removed 7 bases at V and 0 bases at J, with 9 bases between. Germline assignment: CDR1 MRHNA and CDR2 SNTAGT. CDR3 length: 13 residues.

The rearrangement links TRBV6-4 to TRBJ1-1, with TRBD1 as a possible D gene (6 bases). Trimming shortened V by 7 bases and J by 1 base, and 19 bases separated the two germline ends. CDR1 and CDR2 (germline): MRHNA, SNTAGT. This CDR3 contains 16 residues. CDR3 DNA sequence: TGTGCCAGCACCTCCACCGGACAGCCAAGGAACACTGAAGCTTTCTTT. It is translated as CASTSTGQPRNTEAFF.